This T cell receptor (beta chain) stems from a study of T cell clonotyping in hematopoietic cell transplantation. Notes on the study in general: Pathologically expanded recipient clonotypes increased progressively from day 30 to day 180 as diversity fell. Cells were unsorted, so CD4 and CD8 contributions were not separated.

Time point indicated: recipient sample about 28 days before transplant, after cytoreduction. Recipients were bled about 28 days pretransplant and at posttransplant days 30, 100, 180. To note about this clone: Its target is not known.

The table came from immunoSEQ multiplex PCR; TCRdb's copy has only in-frame clones and leaves some out. In the table there are some 30,000 clones, around 70% of which are singletons. This specimen consisted of peripheral blood mononuclear cells, obtained before stem cell transplant. The TCR sequence derives from a man between 45 and 60 years old with myelodysplastic syndrome. Some clones in this sample may be carry-over from other donors' samples.

Here the CDR3 reads CASSFNPGLPTYEQYF. CDR3 nucleotides: TGTGCCAGCAGTTTTAATCCGGGACTACCCACCTACGAGCAGTACTTC. The rearrangement uses TRBV28 and TRBJ2-7; 7 positions agree with TRBD2. Germline CDR1 MDHEN, CDR2 SYDVKM. V trimming: 3 bases; J trimming: 2 bases; junction bases outside the gene matches: 10. There are 16 residues in the CDR3. Full variable domain (missing parts from reference TRBV28 and TRBJ2-7): DVKVTQSSRYLVKRTGEKVFLECVQDMDHENMFWYRQDPGLGLRLIYFSYDVKMKEKGDIPEGYSVSREKKERFSLILESASTNQTSMYLCASSFNPGLPTYEQYFGPGTRLTVT.